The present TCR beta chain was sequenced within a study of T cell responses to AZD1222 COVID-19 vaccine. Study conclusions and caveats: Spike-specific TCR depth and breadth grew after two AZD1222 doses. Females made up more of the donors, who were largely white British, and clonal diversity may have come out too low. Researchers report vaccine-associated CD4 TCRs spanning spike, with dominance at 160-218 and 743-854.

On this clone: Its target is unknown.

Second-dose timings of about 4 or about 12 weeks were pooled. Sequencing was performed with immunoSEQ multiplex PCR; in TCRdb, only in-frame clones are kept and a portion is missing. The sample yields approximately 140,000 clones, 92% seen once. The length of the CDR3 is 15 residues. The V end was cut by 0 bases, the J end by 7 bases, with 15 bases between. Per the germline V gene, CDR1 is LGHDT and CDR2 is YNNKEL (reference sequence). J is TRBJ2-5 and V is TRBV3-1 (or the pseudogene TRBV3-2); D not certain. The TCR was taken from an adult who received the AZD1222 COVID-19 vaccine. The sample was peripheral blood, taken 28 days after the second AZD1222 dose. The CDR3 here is CASSQDSVYLGTQYF. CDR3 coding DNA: TGTGCCAGCAGCCAAGATTCAGTCTACCTCGGGACCCAGTACTTC.